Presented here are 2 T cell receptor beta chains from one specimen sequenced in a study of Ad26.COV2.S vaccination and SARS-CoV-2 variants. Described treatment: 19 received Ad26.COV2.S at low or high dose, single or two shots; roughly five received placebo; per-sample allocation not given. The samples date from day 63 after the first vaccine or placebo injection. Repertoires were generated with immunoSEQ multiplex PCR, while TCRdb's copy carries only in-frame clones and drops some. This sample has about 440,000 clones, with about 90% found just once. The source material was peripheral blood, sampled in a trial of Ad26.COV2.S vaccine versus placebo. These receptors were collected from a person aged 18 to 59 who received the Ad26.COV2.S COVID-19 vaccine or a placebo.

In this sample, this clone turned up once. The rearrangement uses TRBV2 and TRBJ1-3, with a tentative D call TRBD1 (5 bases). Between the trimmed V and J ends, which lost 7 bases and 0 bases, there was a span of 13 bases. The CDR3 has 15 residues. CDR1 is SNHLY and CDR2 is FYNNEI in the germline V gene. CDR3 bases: TGTGCCAGCACGGGGGGTCGAAGCTCTGGAAACACCATATATTTT. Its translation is CASTGGRSSGNTIYF.

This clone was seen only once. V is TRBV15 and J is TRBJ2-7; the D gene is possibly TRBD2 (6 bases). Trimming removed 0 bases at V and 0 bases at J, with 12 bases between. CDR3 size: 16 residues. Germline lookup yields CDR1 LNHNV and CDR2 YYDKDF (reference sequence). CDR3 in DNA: TGTGCCACCAGCAGAGAAGGCGGGATATTCTCCTACGAGCAGTACTTC. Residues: CATSREGGIFSYEQYF.